These T cell receptor beta chains were read from a single sample in a study of early T cells in non-severe SARS-CoV-2 infection. TCRdb re-analysed the 5' RACE reads in MiXCR, keeping a single row per CDR3 protein. The sample lists 75,000 to 80,000 distinct CDR3 sequences, approximately 10% occurring once. The sample consisted of whole blood, taken at baseline. The source is an adult who was a healthcare worker with PCR-confirmed SARS-CoV-2 infection or an uninfected control (not recorded which). CDR3s include the opening cysteine and the closing phenylalanine or tryptophan. D genes are given only for firm matches. The size field is filled for only some rows; it gives once, few, many or a size class.

cdr3_length: 14
clone_size: -
d_call: TRBD2
j_call: TRBJ2-7
v_call: TRBV12-3/TRBV12-4
cdr3_aa: CASSSGGLAVEQYF
cdr3_nt: TGTGCCAGCAGTTCGGGGGGACTAGCGGTGGAGCAGTACTTC

cdr3_length: 14
clone_size: -
d_call: TRBD1
j_call: TRBJ1-2
v_call: TRBV11-2
cdr3_aa: CASSLMGQGADSAF
cdr3_nt: TGTGCCAGCAGCCTAATGGGACAGGGGGCGGATTCTGCCTTC

cdr3_length: 14
clone_size: -
d_call: -
j_call: TRBJ1-1
v_call: TRBV3-1
cdr3_aa: CASSPRVVNTEAFF
cdr3_nt: TGTGCCAGCAGTCCTAGGGTGGTTAACACTGAAGCTTTCTTT

cdr3_length: 11
clone_size: few
d_call: -
j_call: TRBJ1-1
v_call: TRBV20-1
cdr3_aa: CSSAGGDEAFF
cdr3_nt: TGCAGCTCAGCGGGGGGGGATGAAGCTTTCTTT

cdr3_length: 16
clone_size: -
d_call: TRBD2
j_call: TRBJ2-1
v_call: TRBV6-2/TRBV6-3
cdr3_aa: CASTLGTSGYYNEQFF
cdr3_nt: TGTGCCAGCACCCTTGGGACTAGCGGGTACTACAATGAGCAGTTCTTC

cdr3_length: 15
clone_size: few
d_call: TRBD1
j_call: TRBJ2-7
v_call: TRBV12-3/TRBV12-4
cdr3_aa: CASSLARTGRREQYF
cdr3_nt: TGTGCCAGCAGTTTAGCCCGGACAGGGAGGCGCGAGCAGTACTTC

cdr3_length: 14
clone_size: -
d_call: -
j_call: TRBJ2-1
v_call: TRBV3-1
cdr3_aa: CASSPEDREGEQFF
cdr3_nt: TGTGCCAGCAGCCCGGAGGACAGGGAGGGTGAGCAGTTCTTC

cdr3_length: 17
clone_size: few
d_call: TRBD1
j_call: TRBJ1-1
v_call: TRBV15
cdr3_aa: CATSRDRATGGGTEAFF
cdr3_nt: TGTGCCACCAGCAGAGATCGGGCTACAGGGGGCGGGACTGAAGCTTTCTTT

cdr3_length: 16
clone_size: many
d_call: TRBD2
j_call: TRBJ2-1
v_call: TRBV5-1
cdr3_aa: CASSWTSGGAWNEQFF
cdr3_nt: TGCGCCAGCAGCTGGACTAGCGGGGGGGCCTGGAATGAGCAGTTCTTC

cdr3_length: 17
clone_size: few
d_call: -
j_call: TRBJ2-7
v_call: TRBV4-3
cdr3_aa: CASSQDWSVDRPYEQYF
cdr3_nt: TGCGCCAGCAGCCAAGATTGGAGTGTGGACAGACCTTACGAGCAGTACTTC